A single sample gave rise to the 2 T cell receptor beta chains below, sequenced in a study of CD8 T cells in ankylosing spondylitis. Study-wide results and caveats: For ankylosing spondylitis blood, a TCR beta motif of several highly homologous variants appeared characteristic.

A single record per CDR3 protein comes from TCRdb applying MiXCR to the 5' RACE reads. The sample includes some 700,000 distinct CDR3 sequences, roughly 19% seen only once; the top ten take under 20%. These TCRs are of unknown antigen specificity. Sequencing was performed on blood, either unsorted or a sorted T cell fraction (not recorded which). These receptor sequences come from a male donor with ankylosing spondylitis.

The chain uses TRBV20-1 and TRBJ1-1, with unresolved D. Germline V CDR1 and CDR2: DFQATT, SNEGSKA (reference sequence). Trimming removed 3 bases at V and 6 bases at J, with 11 bases between. CDR3 size: 12 residues. CDR3 protein: CSARELGPEAFF. CDR3 DNA sequence: TGCAGTGCTAGGGAATTGGGTCCTGAAGCTTTCTTT.

The CDR3 region is CASSPDGQANTEAFF. The CDR3 DNA sequence: TGCGCCAGCAGCCCCGACGGACAGGCAAACACTGAAGCTTTCTTT. V usage is TRBV5-1 and J usage is TRBJ1-1; 7 nucleotides agree with TRBD1. Germline CDR1 SGHRS, CDR2 YFSETQ. The CDR3 consists of 15 residues. The V and J ends lost 4 bases and 2 bases, in that order; junction bases with no gene match: 8.